The rows below give T cell receptor beta chains drawn from one sample of a study of shared clonotypes between healthy human individuals. TCRdb keeps only in-frame clones here, not all; method: immunoSEQ multiplex PCR. The sample consists of about 580,000 clones, about 98% of them appearing once. The sequenced material came from naive CD8+ T cells sorted from blood. These receptor sequences come from a man aged 25 to 40 in good health. Both conserved end residues are part of each CDR3. The order of the fields is J gene, V gene, clone size, D gene, CDR3 DNA, CDR3 protein. D genes are given only for firm matches. Part of the rows lack a size; the others show once, few, many or a class for expanded clones.

TRBJ2-1,TRBV14,-,-,TGTGCCAGCAGCCAAGATTGGCGGGACCCGAGGGAACGGCAGTTCTTC,CASSQDWRDPRERQFF
TRBJ2-1,TRBV19,-,TRBD2,TGTGCCAGTAGTATGCGACTAGCGGGAGGGCGGTACAATGAGCAGTTCTTC,CASSMRLAGGRYNEQFF
TRBJ1-1,TRBV4-1,-,-,TGCGCCAGCAGCTACTGGGAGGACACTGAAGCTTTCTTT,CASSYWEDTEAFF
TRBJ1-1,TRBV5-1,-,TRBD1,TGCGCCAGCAGCCAAGACAGGGGTGGCACTGAAGCTTTCTTT,CASSQDRGGTEAFF
TRBJ1-4,TRBV19,-,-,TGTGCCAGTAGTATAGATTCTTCCCAGGGAAAACTGTTTTTT,CASSIDSSQGKLFF
TRBJ2-3,TRBV13,-,TRBD2,TGTGCCAGCAGCTCGACTAGCCGAGGCACAGATACGCAGTATTTT,CASSSTSRGTDTQYF
TRBJ1-5,TRBV27,once,TRBD1,TGTGCCAGCAGTTTACGACAGGGAAATCAGCCCCAGCATTTT,CASSLRQGNQPQHF
TRBJ1-1,TRBV27,-,-,TGTGCCAGCGTCCAGGGCTATGAAGCTTTCTTT,CASVQGYEAFF
TRBJ2-1,TRBV29-1,-,-,TGCAGCGTTCAGAGCTCCTACAATGAGCAGTTCTTC,CSVQSSYNEQFF
TRBJ2-2,TRBV7-9,-,-,TGTGCCAGCAGCTTACCAGGGACCCGGAGCAGCGGGGAGCTGTTTTTT,CASSLPGTRSSGELFF
TRBJ2-7,TRBV7-2,-,TRBD2,TGTGCCAGCAGCTCACTAGCGAGAAAGGCCGAGCAGTACTTC,CASSSLARKAEQYF
TRBJ2-1,TRBV29-1,once,TRBD2,TGCAGCGCAGAGCCGGGACTAGCGGGAGGCCTCTCCTACAATGAGCAGTTCTTC,CSAEPGLAGGLSYNEQFF
TRBJ2-6,TRBV7-6,-,-,TGTGCCAGCAGCTTTAGGGGTGGGGGCTCTGGGGCCAACGTCCTGACTTTC,CASSFRGGGSGANVLTF
TRBJ1-2,TRBV6-5,-,-,TGTGCCAGCAGTTATTGGGGTGGCTACACCTTC,CASSYWGGYTF
TRBJ1-2,TRBV7-9,-,-,TGTGCCAGCAGCTTATATGGCGATGGCTACACCTTC,CASSLYGDGYTF
TRBJ2-7,TRBV27,-,TRBD1,TGTGCCAGCAGAATTTTGGGACAGTCCTACGAGCAGTACTTC,CASRILGQSYEQYF
TRBJ2-1,TRBV5-5,-,-,TGTGCCAGCAGCCGATCAGATGATTCAGGGGTCGAGCAGTTCTTC,CASSRSDDSGVEQFF
TRBJ2-7,TRBV4-3,-,TRBD2,TGCGCCAGCAGCCCCTCAGCGGGAGTCTACGAGCAGTACTTC,CASSPSAGVYEQYF
TRBJ2-2,TRBV15,once,TRBD2,TGTGCCACCAGCAGAGATTCACTAGCGGGAGAGATCGGCGGGGAGCTGTTTTTT,CATSRDSLAGEIGGELFF
TRBJ2-2,TRBV27,once,-,TGTGCCAGCAGTTTATTAGGGACTTTCACCGGGGAGCTGTTTTTT,CASSLLGTFTGELFF
TRBJ2-1,TRBV2,-,-,TGTGCCAGCTTACAGCGGACCAGCTCCTACAATGAGCAGTTCTTC,CASLQRTSSYNEQFF
TRBJ2-7,TRBV6-1,-,TRBD1,TGTGCCAGCAGTCCTGGGACAGCTTACGAGCAGTACTTC,CASSPGTAYEQYF
TRBJ1-1,TRBV29-1,-,-,TGCAGCGCCGGACAGCGGAACACTGAAGCTTTCTTT,CSAGQRNTEAFF
TRBJ2-3,TRBV7-9,-,-,TGTGCCAGCAGGGACTACCGAATGATAGCGGGCACAGATACGCAGTATTTT,CASRDYRMIAGTDTQYF
TRBJ1-3,TRBV6-5,once,-,TGTGCCAGCAGTCCCGGGGGCCCTGGAAACACCATATATTTT,CASSPGGPGNTIYF
TRBJ2-1,TRBV6-5,-,-,TGTGCCAGCAGTTATACCGGGAGAGCGGTCGAAGGGCAGTTCTTC,CASSYTGRAVEGQFF
TRBJ2-5,TRBV9,-,TRBD2,TGTGCCAGCAGCGACGGGACTAGTCCCCAAGAGACCCAGTACTTC,CASSDGTSPQETQYF
TRBJ2-7,TRBV30,-,TRBD2,TGTGCCTGGGGGATAGCGGGAGAGCCTTACGAGCAGTACTTC,CAWGIAGEPYEQYF
TRBJ2-1,TRBV11-2,-,TRBD2,TGTGCCAGCAGCTTGACTAGCGGGCCTAATGGTGAGCAGTTCTTC,CASSLTSGPNGEQFF
TRBJ2-5,TRBV7-9,-,-,TGTGCCAGCAGCAACACCCTGGCGCCATCGGAGACCCAGTACTTC,CASSNTLAPSETQYF
TRBJ1-4,TRBV11-2,-,-,TGTGCCAGCAGCTGGGGGGCTACTAATGAAAAACTGTTTTTT,CASSWGATNEKLFF
TRBJ2-7,TRBV5-1,-,TRBD2,TGCGCCAGCAGCTCTAGTCCTAGCGGGAGCGTTAGCTACGAGCAGTACTTC,CASSSSPSGSVSYEQYF
TRBJ2-1,TRBV13,-,TRBD1,TGTGCCAGCAGCTTAGGGCTTGGGCAGGGGGACAATGAGCAGTTCTTC,CASSLGLGQGDNEQFF
TRBJ2-7,TRBV27,-,TRBD1,TGTGCCAGCAGTTTGGGACAGGGGGCTGGGGAGCAGTACTTC,CASSLGQGAGEQYF
TRBJ2-3,TRBV27,-,-,TGTGCCAGCAGTTTAACCCGCGGCACAGATACGCAGTATTTT,CASSLTRGTDTQYF
TRBJ1-3,TRBV28,once,-,TGTGCCAGCAGCCTTGTTTCCATATATTTT,CASSLVSIYF
TRBJ2-1,TRBV4-1,-,-,TGCGCCAGCAGCCAGAAAGGGAGCTATGAGCAGTTCTTC,CASSQKGSYEQFF
TRBJ2-1,TRBV7-9,-,-,TGTGCCAGCAGCTTAGATGGCCGAGGGGAGCAGTTCTTC,CASSLDGRGEQFF
TRBJ2-3,TRBV27,-,-,TGTGCCAGCAGTTTATCAACGGCGGTTTTTAGGGGAGATACGCAGTATTTT,CASSLSTAVFRGDTQYF
TRBJ2-7,TRBV29-1,-,TRBD1,TGCAGCGTTAGGGACAGGTTCTACGAGCAGTACTTC,CSVRDRFYEQYF
TRBJ2-7,TRBV27,-,-,TGTGCCAGCAGTTTTTCCCGCACAAACGAGCAGTACTTC,CASSFSRTNEQYF
TRBJ2-6,TRBV9,-,-,TGTGCCAGCAGCGTAGTACCTGGGGCCAACGTCCTGACTTTC,CASSVVPGANVLTF
TRBJ1-5,TRBV18,-,-,TGTGCCAGCCAAAAAAGGAGAGAACAGCCCCAGCATTTT,CASQKRREQPQHF
TRBJ1-1,TRBV9,once,-,TGTGCCAGCAGCGTAGAGGAGGTCACTGAAGCTTTCTTT,CASSVEEVTEAFF
TRBJ2-1,TRBV15,-,TRBD1,TGTGCCACCAGCAGGGAGGACAGGGGGCTACACAATGAGCAGTTCTTC,CATSREDRGLHNEQFF
TRBJ2-1,TRBV7-9,-,-,TGTGCCAGCAGCTTTTTGGACAATGAGCAGTTCTTC,CASSFLDNEQFF
TRBJ2-3,TRBV5-1,-,TRBD2,TGCGCCAGCAGCCCCATTAGTCCCGGGAGGATAAATACGCAGTATTTT,CASSPISPGRINTQYF
TRBJ2-1,TRBV5-4,-,-,TGTGCCAGCAGCGACAGCTCCTACAATGAGCAGTTCTTC,CASSDSSYNEQFF
TRBJ2-7,TRBV5-6,-,TRBD2,TGTGCCAGCAGCTACCGGGAGGTCCCCTACGAGCAGTACTTC,CASSYREVPYEQYF
TRBJ1-5,TRBV5-1,-,-,TGCGCCAGCAGCTTGGATTACCGGGGACAGCCCCAGCATTTT,CASSLDYRGQPQHF
TRBJ2-3,TRBV7-6,-,-,TGTGCCAGCACCATTGGAGGGGGTAGCACAGATACGCAGTATTTT,CASTIGGGSTDTQYF